This T cell receptor beta chain was retrieved from a study of CD8 T cells in Susac syndrome. There are 14 residues in the CDR3. The junction had 6 bases not matched to a gene; V was cut back by 4 bases and J by 3 bases. Random hexamers were used to reverse transcribe roughly 0.5 to 1 ug of RNA. TCRdb passed the immunoSEQ multiplex PCR reads through MiXCR, listing each CDR3 protein once. The table lists 100,000 to 150,000 distinct CDR3 sequences, around 94% of them singletons. Bulk CD8+ and CD4+ cells came from magnetic negative isolation; CD8+ TEMRA by FACS. The chain recombines TRBV12-3 or TRBV12-4 with TRBJ2-7, with 7 bases identical to TRBD2. Sequenced input: CD8+ T cells from PBMCs. The clonotype originates from a human donor with Susac syndrome. CDR3 coding DNA: TGTGCCAGCAGTTCCGGACTAGAGATCTACGAGCAGTACTTC. Residues: CASSSGLEIYEQYF.